This T cell receptor beta chain was retrieved from a study of T cells in localized non-small cell lung cancer. V lost 4 bases, J lost 7 bases, and 9 bases lay in between. Germline V gene lookup returns CDR1 SGHRS and CDR2 YFSETQ. The length of the CDR3 is 13 residues. TCRdb's table, derived via immunoSEQ multiplex PCR, lists solely in-frame clones and lacks some. The sample yields approximately 31,000 clones, more than 75% seen once. Details on this clone: As yet, its antigen is unknown.

Broader study findings: Uninvolved adjacent lung had higher T cell clonality than tumor and all other tissues.

Specimen: peripheral blood, collected before any cancer treatment. The TCR sequence derives from a male donor aged 60 or over with stage II squamous cell lung carcinoma. The J gene is TRBJ1-6, the V gene TRBV5-1, with D tentatively TRBD1 (6 bases). The CDR3 protein is CASSDQGNSPLHF. CDR3 sequence (DNA): TGCGCCAGCAGCGACCAGGGGAATTCACCCCTCCACTTT. Complete variable domain (other parts from reference TRBV5-1 and TRBJ1-6): KAGVTQTPRYLIKTRGQQVTLSCSPISGHRSVSWYQQTPGQGLQFLFEYFSETQRNKGNFPGRFSGRQFSNSRSEMNVSTLELGDSALYLCASSDQGNSPLHFGNGTRLTVT.